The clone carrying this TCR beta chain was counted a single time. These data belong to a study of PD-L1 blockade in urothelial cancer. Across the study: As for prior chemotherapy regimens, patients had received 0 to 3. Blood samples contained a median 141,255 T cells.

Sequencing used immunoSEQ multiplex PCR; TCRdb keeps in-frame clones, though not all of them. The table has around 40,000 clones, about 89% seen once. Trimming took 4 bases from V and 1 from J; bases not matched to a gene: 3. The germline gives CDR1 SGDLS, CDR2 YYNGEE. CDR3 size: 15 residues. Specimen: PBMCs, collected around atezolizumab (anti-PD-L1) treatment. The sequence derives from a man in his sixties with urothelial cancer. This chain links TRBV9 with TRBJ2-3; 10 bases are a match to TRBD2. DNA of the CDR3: TGTGCCAGCAGCCTCAGCGGGAGGGGCACAGATACGCAGTATTTT. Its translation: CASSLSGRGTDTQYF.